The 8 T cell receptor beta chains reported below all come from one sample, sequenced in a study of T-cell memory formation after mild COVID-19. From the 5' RACE reads, TCRdb called clonotypes with MiXCR, one entry per CDR3 protein. This sample has 240,000 or so distinct CDR3 sequences, with around 10% found just once. The sequencing sample was made of PBMCs or a T cell subset sorted from them (not recorded which). Receptors originate from a man younger than 35 who had mild COVID-19 (a few samples of this study predate the infection). Cell type and time point are not known.

This chain connects TRBV7-9 to TRBJ1-2, with 8 bases identical to TRBD1. The CDR3 covers 15 residues. Trimming removed 5 bases from V and 6 bases from J; junction bases left unmatched: 11. Germline CDR1 and CDR2: SEHNR and FQNEAQ (reference sequence). CDR3 DNA: TGTGCCAGCAGCCTATCAGACAGGGGCAAAGATGGCTACACCTTC. It encodes CASSLSDRGKDGYTF.

V and J are TRBV6-2 or TRBV6-3 and TRBJ1-5; 9 bases agree with TRBD1. Germline-derived CDR1 and CDR2 are MNHEY and SVGEGT. Trimming cost V 2 bases and J 4 bases; bases outside gene matches: 9. CDR3 length equals 17 residues. As DNA, the CDR3 is TGTGCCAGCAGTTACATCGGGACAGGGTCATATAATCAGCCCCAGCATTTT. Protein: CASSYIGTGSYNQPQHF.

This clonotype has more than one count but fewer than ten. The gene calls are TRBV11-2 and TRBJ2-6, with 9 nucleotides matching TRBD1. The CDR3 covers 19 residues. CDR1 and CDR2 from the germline V gene are SGHAT and FQNNGV. V shed 4 bases, J shed 1 base, and the junction held 11 bases outside the gene matches. The CDR3 is CASSWVTGTGNSGANVLTF. The CDR3 region has the DNA TGTGCCAGCAGCTGGGTAACCGGGACAGGGAATTCTGGGGCCAACGTCCTGACTTTC.

The table lists this clonotype with a few counts. The chain has TRBV5-1 and TRBJ2-2; D unresolved. CDR3 length: 15 amino acids. V was trimmed by 0 bases and J by 1 base, leaving 7 bases between them. Germline CDR1 reads SGHRS; CDR2 reads YFSETQ. Here the CDR3 reads CASSLGSENTGELFF. The CDR3 bases are TGCGCCAGCAGCTTGGGGTCAGAGAACACCGGGGAGCTGTTTTTT.

The chain is built from TRBV27 and TRBJ2-7; TRBD2 is a possible D gene (5 bases). V lost 2 bases and J 5 bases, leaving 19 bases between the germline ends. Germline V gives CDR1 MNHEY, CDR2 SMNVEV (reference sequence). This CDR3 region has 16 residues. CDR3 nucleotides: TGTGCCAGCAGTTTAGGACGGGATTCACCCTTCGACGAGCAGTACGTC. Residues: CASSLGRDSPFDEQYV.

This clonotype was seen more than once but under ten times. The chain recombines TRBV12-3 or TRBV12-4 with TRBJ2-1; the match to TRBD2 covers 11 bases. This CDR3 is built from 16 residues. Trimming at V came to 6 bases and at J to 2 bases, leaving 6 bases not matched to a gene. Written as DNA, the CDR3 is TGTGCCAGCAGGCCCGGGACTAGCGGCCCCTACAATGAGCAGTTCTTC. This translates into CASRPGTSGPYNEQFF.

This clonotype was counted a single time. The J gene is TRBJ1-2, the V gene TRBV6-2 or TRBV6-3, with 7 bases lining up with TRBD1. Trimming took 3 bases from V and 8 from J; bases not matched to a gene: 18. The CDR3 length is 17 residues. CDR1 and CDR2 (germline): MNHEY, SVGEGT. DNA for the CDR3: TGTGCCAGCAGTTATCGGGGGGCCTCGACAGGGAAATCGGGCTACACCTTC. Its protein product is CASSYRGASTGKSGYTF.

This clonotype was seen a handful of times. This chain connects TRBV18 to TRBJ2-7, with D unresolved. The CDR3 has 12 residues. V dropped 5 bases and J dropped 8 bases, with 13 bases sitting between them. CDR1 and CDR2 (germline): KGHSH, LQKENI. CDR3 bases: TGTGCCAGCTCAGGGCTTGGCCCTCAGCAGTACTTC. As protein: CASSGLGPQQYF.